This record covers a single TCR beta chain. Its cognate antigen is unknown. The data were taken from a study of radiotherapy plus CTLA-4 blockade in lung cancer. Those patients who had chemo-refractory metastatic non-small-cell lung cancer were given focal radiation along with CTLA-4 blockade through ipilimumab. Study conclusions and caveats: Early clonal dynamics of blood T cells, together with interferon-beta, were reported as the best response predictor. In blood, after radiotherapy plus ipilimumab, tumor-derived TCR clones expanded.

Sequencing used immunoSEQ multiplex PCR; TCRdb keeps in-frame clones, though not all of them. The sample has 45,000 to 55,000 clones, approximately 78% seen once. The source of this sequence is a human donor with non-small cell lung cancer who had stable disease on radiotherapy plus ipilimumab. The material sequenced was peripheral blood, taken from a patient treated with radiotherapy plus ipilimumab.

The CDR3 region is CASSAWTSGAHYEQYF. CDR3 nucleotides: TGTGCCAGCAGCGCTTGGACTAGCGGAGCCCACTACGAGCAGTACTTC. The chain employs TRBV27 and TRBJ2-7, with 10 bases fitting TRBD2. This CDR3 spans 16 amino acids. CDR1 is MNHEY and CDR2 is SMNVEV in the germline V gene (reference sequence). V shed 6 bases and J 3 bases; nucleotides not matched to a gene: 11.